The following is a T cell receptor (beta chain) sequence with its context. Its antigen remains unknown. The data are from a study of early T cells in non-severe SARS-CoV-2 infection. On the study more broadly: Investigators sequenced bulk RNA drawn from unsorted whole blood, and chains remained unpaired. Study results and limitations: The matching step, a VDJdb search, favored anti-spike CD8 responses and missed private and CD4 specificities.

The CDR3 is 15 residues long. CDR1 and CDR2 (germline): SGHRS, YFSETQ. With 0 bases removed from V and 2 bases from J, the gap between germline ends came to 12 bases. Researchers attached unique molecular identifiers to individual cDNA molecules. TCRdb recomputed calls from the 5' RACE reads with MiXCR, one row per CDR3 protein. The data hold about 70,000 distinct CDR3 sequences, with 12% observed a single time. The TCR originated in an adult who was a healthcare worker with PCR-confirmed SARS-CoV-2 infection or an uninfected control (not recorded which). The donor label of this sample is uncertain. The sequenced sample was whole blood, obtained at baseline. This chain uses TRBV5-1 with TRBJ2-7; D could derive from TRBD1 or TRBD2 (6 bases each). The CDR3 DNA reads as TGCGCCAGCAGCTTGGCGTGGGGGGCTCCCTACGAGCAGTACTTC. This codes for CASSLAWGAPYEQYF.